This TCR beta chain originates from a study of cytomegalovirus exposure and HLA in healthy donors. Study context: Assignment to the Caucasian-associated ancestry cluster applied to approximately 80% of the roughly 400 genotyped donors.

In germline, CDR1 is MNHNY, CDR2 SVGAGI (reference sequence). The CDR3 sequence is 11 residues long. The V and J ends lost 9 bases and 6 bases respectively, with 11 bases between them. On this clone: Antigen unknown.

Study results and limitations: Donors were assumed by presence/absence analyses to have roughly uniform sequencing depth. Excluded: some indistinguishable V segments such as TRBV6-2 and TRBV6-3.

Primers included in the PCR were 60 Vbeta and 13 Jbeta primers. Assay used: immunoSEQ multiplex PCR; TCRdb lists only in-frame clones, some missing. In the table there are about 190,000 clones, roughly four fifths of which are singletons. The receptor was isolated from a woman in her 30s in good health and CMV-seropositive. Sequencing was performed on PBMCs. This chain uses TRBV6-6 with TRBJ1-2, with D tentatively TRBD1 (5 bases). The CDR3: CASDSYDGYTF. The CDR3 region has the DNA TGTGCCAGTGACAGTTATGATGGCTACACCTTC.